This T cell receptor beta chain was identified during a study of T cells in Graves' hyperthyroidism and ophthalmopathy. Study results and limitations: Blood held most thyroid clonotypes expanded above 0.001 frequency. Model output signaled ophthalmopathy a median around 5.9 months ahead of onset.

Concerning this clonotype: Its antigen is not known.

Germline CDR1 reads SGHVS; CDR2 reads FQNEAQ. The V and J ends lost 5 bases and 0 bases, in that order; junction bases with no gene match: 12. The CDR3 spans 18 residues. Patients with uncontrolled infections, other autoimmune diseases, pregnancy or lactation were excluded. Diagnosis rested on symptoms, serum thyroxine and TRAb, thyroid ultrasound, and orbital computed tomography. Using RNA transcripts as the source, TCR beta CDR3 regions were amplified. RT-PCR in the first round (using the HTBI primer set) targeted the TCR CDR3. TCRdb re-called the multiplex PCR reads through MiXCR, storing one row per CDR3 protein. The sample has approximately 400,000 distinct CDR3 sequences; about 14% are singletons.

The clonotype was recovered from a man aged 45 to 65 with Graves' ophthalmopathy. J is TRBJ2-2 and V is TRBV7-8, with TRBD2 matching over 7 bases. Sequenced sample: blood. The CDR3 is CASSQHPSTSANTGELFF. CDR3 DNA: TGTGCCAGCAGCCAACACCCCTCTACTAGCGCGAACACCGGGGAGCTGTTTTTT.